This paragraph covers one T cell receptor (beta chain) sequence. The source of the sample is a study of T cell repertoires in cytomegalovirus infection. TCRdb passed the reads through MiXCR, listing each CDR3 protein once. The data hold some 280,000 distinct CDR3 sequences, with roughly 13% observed a single time. The V end lost 5 bases, the J end lost 4 bases, and 20 bases lay between the germline ends. Looked up from germline, CDR1 is DFQATT and CDR2 is SNEGSKA (reference sequence). The CDR3 length is 16 residues. This receptor was obtained from a human donor in good health (CMV status not recorded). Some clones in this sample may be carry-over from other donors' samples. The material sequenced was PBMCs. The chain recombines TRBV20-1 with TRBJ2-2; no clear D. CDR3 in DNA: TGCAGTGCTCCCGAGTTTGAAAGAATGGGCACCGGGGAGCTGTTTTTT. Its protein product is CSAPEFERMGTGELFF.